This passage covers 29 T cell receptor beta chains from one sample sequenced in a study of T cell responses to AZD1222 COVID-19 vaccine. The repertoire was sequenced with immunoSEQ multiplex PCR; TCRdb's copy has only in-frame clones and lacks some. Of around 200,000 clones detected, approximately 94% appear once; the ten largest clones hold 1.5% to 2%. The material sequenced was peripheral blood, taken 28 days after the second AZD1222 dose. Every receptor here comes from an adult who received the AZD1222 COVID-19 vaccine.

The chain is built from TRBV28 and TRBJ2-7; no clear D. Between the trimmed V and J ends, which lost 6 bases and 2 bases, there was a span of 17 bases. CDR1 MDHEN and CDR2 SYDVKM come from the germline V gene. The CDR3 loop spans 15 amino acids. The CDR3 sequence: CASRTQLNGPYEQYF. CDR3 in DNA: TGTGCCAGCAGAACTCAACTAAACGGCCCCTACGAGCAGTACTTC. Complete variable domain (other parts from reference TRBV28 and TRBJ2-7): DVKVTQSSRYLVKRTGEKVFLECVQDMDHENMFWYRQDPGLGLRLIYFSYDVKMKEKGDIPEGYSVSREKKERFSLILESASTNQTSMYLCASRTQLNGPYEQYFGPGTRLTVT.

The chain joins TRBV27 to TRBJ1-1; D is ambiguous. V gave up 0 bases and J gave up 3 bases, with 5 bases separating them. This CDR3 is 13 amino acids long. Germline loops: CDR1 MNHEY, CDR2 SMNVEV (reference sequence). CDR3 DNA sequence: TGTGCCAGCAGTTTATCATGGGACACTGAAGCTTTCTTT. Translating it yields CASSLSWDTEAFF.

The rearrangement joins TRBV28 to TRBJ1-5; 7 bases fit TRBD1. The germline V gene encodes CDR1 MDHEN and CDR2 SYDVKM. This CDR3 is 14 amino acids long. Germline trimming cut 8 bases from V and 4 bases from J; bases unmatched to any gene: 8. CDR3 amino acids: CASGSYRGNQPQHF. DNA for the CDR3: TGTGCCAGCGGATCTTACAGGGGTAATCAGCCCCAGCATTTT.

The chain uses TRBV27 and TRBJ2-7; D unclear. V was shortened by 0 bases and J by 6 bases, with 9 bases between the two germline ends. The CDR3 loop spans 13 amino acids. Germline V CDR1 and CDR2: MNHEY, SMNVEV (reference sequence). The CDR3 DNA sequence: TGTGCCAGCAGTTTATCGGTAAGCTTCGAGCAGTACTTC. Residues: CASSLSVSFEQYF.

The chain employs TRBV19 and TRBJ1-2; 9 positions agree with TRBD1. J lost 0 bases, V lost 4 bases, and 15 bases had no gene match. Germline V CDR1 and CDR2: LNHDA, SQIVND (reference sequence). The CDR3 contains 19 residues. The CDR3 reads CASSTTGGAWVSANYGYTF. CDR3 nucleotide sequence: TGTGCCAGTAGTACCACAGGGGGCGCGTGGGTCTCTGCTAACTATGGCTACACCTTC.

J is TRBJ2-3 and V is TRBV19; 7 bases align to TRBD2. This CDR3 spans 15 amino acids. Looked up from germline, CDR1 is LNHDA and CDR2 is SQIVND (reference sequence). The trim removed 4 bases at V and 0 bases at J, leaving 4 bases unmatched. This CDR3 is CASSTGTTSTDTQYF. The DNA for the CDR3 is TGTGCCAGTAGTACGGGGACTACTAGCACAGATACGCAGTATTTT.

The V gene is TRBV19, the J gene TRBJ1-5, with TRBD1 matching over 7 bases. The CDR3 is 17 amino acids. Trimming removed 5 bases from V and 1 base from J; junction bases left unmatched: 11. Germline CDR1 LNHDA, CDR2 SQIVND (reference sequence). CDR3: CASSPRDRALSNQPQHF. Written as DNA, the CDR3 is TGTGCCAGTAGTCCTCGGGACAGAGCTTTAAGCAATCAGCCCCAGCATTTT.

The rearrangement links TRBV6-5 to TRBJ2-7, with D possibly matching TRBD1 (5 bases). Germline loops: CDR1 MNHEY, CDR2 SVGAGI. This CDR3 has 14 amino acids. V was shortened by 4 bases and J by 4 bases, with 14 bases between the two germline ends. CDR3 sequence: CASSFGAFEYEQYF. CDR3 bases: TGTGCCAGCAGTTTTGGGGCGTTCGAGTACGAGCAGTACTTC.

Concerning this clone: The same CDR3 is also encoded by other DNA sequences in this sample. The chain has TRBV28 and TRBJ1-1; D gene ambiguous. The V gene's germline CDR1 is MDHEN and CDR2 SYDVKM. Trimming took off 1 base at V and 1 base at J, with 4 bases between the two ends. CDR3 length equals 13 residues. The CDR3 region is CASSLSGNTEAFF. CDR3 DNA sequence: TGTGCCAGCAGTTTATCCGGGAACACTGAAGCTTTCTTT.

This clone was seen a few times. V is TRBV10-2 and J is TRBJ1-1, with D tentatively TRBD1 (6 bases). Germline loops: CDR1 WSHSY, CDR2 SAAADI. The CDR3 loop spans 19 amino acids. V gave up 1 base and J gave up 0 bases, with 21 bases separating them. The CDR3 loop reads CASSELMSGGALMNTEAFF. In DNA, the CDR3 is TGCGCCAGCAGTGAGTTAATGTCGGGGGGGGCCCTCATGAACACTGAAGCTTTCTTT.

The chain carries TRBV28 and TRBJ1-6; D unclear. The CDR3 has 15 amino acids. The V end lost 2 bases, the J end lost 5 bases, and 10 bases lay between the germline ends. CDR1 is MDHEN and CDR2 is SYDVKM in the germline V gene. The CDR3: CASSLTTPDNSPLHF. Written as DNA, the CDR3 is TGTGCCAGCAGTTTAACTACCCCTGATAATTCACCCCTCCACTTT.

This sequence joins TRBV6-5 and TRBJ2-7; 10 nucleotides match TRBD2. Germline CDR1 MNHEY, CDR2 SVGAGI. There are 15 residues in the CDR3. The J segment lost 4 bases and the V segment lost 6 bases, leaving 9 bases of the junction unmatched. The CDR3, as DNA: TGTGCCAGCAGCCCCATAGCGGGAGGCCTGTACGAGCAGTACTTC. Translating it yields CASSPIAGGLYEQYF.

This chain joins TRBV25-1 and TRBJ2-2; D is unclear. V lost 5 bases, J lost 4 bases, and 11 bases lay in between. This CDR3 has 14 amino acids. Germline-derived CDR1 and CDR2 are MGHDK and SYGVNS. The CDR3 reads CASSSNRATGELFF. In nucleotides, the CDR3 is TGTGCCAGCAGTTCTAATAGGGCCACCGGGGAGCTGTTTTTT.

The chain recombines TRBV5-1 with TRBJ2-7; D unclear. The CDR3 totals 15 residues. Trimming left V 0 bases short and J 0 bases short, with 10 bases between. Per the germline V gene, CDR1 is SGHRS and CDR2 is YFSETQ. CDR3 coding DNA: TGCGCCAGCAGCTTGGGCGACGGTAACTCCTACGAGCAGTACTTC. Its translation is CASSLGDGNSYEQYF.

The chain's CDR3 is CAISPERTVYGYTF. As DNA, the CDR3 is TGTGCCATCAGCCCAGAAAGGACAGTATATGGCTACACCTTC. The V and J genes are TRBV10-3 and TRBJ1-2; D may be TRBD1 (6 bases). The CDR3 runs to 14 residues. The V end was cut by 6 bases, the J end by 5 bases, with 16 bases between. Germline assignment: CDR1 ENHRY and CDR2 SYGVKD.

CDR3 protein: CASALRDSSYNEQFF. CDR3 nucleotide sequence: TGTGCCAGCGCACTCCGGGACTCCTCCTACAATGAGCAGTTCTTC. The gene calls are TRBV11-3 and TRBJ2-1, with a possible D match to TRBD2 (6 bases). Germline CDR1 and CDR2: SGHNT and YENEEA. CDR3 length: 15 amino acids. The V gene lost 8 bases and the J gene lost 0 bases, with 14 bases spanning the gap.

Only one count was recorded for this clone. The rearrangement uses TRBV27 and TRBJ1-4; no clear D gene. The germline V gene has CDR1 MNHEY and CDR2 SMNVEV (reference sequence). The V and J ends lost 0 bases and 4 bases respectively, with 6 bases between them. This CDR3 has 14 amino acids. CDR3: CASSLSSVNEKLFF. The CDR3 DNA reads TGTGCCAGCAGTTTATCTTCGGTTAATGAAAAACTGTTTTTT.

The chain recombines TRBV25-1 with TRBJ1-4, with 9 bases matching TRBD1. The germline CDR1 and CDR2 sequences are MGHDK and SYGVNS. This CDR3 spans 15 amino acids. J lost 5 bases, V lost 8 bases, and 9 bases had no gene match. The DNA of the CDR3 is TGTGCCAGCGGGGATTCCGGGACAGGGAATGAAAAACTGTTTTTT. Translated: CASGDSGTGNEKLFF.

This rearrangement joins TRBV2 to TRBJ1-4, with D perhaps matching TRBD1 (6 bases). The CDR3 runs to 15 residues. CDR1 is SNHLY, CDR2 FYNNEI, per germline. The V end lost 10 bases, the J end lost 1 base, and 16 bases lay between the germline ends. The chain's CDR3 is CATLLWGRTNEKLFF. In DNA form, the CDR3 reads TGTGCCACCCTTTTATGGGGGCGAACTAATGAAAAACTGTTTTTT. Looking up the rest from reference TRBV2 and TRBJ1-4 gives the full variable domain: EPEVTQTPSHQVTQMGQEVILRCVPISNHLYFYWYRQILGQKVEFLVSFYNNEISEKSEIFDDQFSVERPDGSNFTLKIRSTKLEDSAMYFCATLLWGRTNEKLFFGSGTQLSVL.

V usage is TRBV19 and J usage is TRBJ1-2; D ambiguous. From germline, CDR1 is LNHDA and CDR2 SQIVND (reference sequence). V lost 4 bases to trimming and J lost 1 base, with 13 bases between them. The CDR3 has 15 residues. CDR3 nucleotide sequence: TGTGCCAGTAGTACAAACGCCGGGCGTAACTATGGCTACACCTTC. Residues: CASSTNAGRNYGYTF.

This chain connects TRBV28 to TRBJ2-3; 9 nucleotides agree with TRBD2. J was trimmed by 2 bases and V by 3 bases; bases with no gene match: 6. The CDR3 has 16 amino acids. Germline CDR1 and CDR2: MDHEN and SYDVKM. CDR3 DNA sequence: TGTGCCAGCAGTTTTGGGCTAGCGGGACTCACAGATACGCAGTATTTT. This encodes CASSFGLAGLTDTQYF.

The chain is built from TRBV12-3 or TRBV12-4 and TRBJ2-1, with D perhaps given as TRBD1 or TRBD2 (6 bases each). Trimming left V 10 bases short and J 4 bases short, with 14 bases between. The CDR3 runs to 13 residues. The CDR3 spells CATLGGGYNEQFF. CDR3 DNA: TGTGCCACCCTGGGGGGCGGATACAATGAGCAGTTCTTC.

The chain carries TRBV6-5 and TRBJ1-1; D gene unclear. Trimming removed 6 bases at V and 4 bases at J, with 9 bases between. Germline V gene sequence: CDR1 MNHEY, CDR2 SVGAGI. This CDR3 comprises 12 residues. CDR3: CASRGWGTEAFF. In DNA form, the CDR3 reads TGTGCCAGCAGGGGGTGGGGCACTGAAGCTTTCTTT.

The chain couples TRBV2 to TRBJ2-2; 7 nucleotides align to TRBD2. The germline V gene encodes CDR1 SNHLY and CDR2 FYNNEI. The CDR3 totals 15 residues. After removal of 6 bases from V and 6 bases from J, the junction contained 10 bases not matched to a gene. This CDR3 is CASRAGEGRPGELFF. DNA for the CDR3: TGTGCCAGCAGGGCGGGAGAGGGGAGACCCGGGGAGCTGTTTTTT.

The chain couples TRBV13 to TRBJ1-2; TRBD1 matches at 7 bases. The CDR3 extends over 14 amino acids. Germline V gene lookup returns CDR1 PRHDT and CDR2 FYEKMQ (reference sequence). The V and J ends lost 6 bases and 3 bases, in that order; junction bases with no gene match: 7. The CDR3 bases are TGTGCCAGCAGTATAGGCACAGGGGACTATGGCTACACCTTC. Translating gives CASSIGTGDYGYTF. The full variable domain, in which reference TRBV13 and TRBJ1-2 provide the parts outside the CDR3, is AAGVIQSPRHLIKEKRETATLKCYPIPRHDTVYWYQQGPGQDPQFLISFYEKMQSDKGSIPDRFSAQQFSDYHSELNMSSLELGDSALYFCASSIGTGDYGYTFGSGTRLTVV.

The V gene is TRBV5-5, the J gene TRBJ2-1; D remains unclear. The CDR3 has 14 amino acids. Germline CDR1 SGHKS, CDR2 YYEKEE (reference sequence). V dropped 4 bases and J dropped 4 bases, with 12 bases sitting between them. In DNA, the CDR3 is TGTGCCAGCAGCCTCGGAGAGATTTACAATGAGCAGTTCTTC. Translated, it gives CASSLGEIYNEQFF.

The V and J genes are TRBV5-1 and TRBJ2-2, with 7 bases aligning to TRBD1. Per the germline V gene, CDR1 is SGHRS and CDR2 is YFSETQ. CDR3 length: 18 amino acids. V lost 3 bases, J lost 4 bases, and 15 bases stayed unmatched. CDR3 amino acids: CASSSHTVRQGSTGELFF. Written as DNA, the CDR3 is TGCGCCAGCAGCTCCCACACTGTACGACAGGGAAGCACCGGGGAGCTGTTTTTT.

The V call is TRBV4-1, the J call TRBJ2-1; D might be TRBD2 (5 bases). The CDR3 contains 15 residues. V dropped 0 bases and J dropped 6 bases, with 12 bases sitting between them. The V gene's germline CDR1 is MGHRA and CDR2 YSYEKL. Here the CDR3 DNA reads TGCGCCAGCAGCCAAGATCCGGGAATGAGCAATGAGCAGTTCTTC. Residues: CASSQDPGMSNEQFF.

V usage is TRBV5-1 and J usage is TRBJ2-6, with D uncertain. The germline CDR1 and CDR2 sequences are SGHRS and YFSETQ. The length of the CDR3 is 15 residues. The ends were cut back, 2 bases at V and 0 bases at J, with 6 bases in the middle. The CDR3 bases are TGCGCCAGCAGCTTCGGTCCCTCTGGGGCCAACGTCCTGACTTTC. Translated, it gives CASSFGPSGANVLTF. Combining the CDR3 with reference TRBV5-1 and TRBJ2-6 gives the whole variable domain KAGVTQTPRYLIKTRGQQVTLSCSPISGHRSVSWYQQTPGQGLQFLFEYFSETQRNKGNFPGRFSGRQFSNSRSEMNVSTLELGDSALYLCASSFGPSGANVLTFGAGSRLTVL.